This is a list of T cell receptor beta chains from one sample in a study of control samples from healthy donors and cancer patients. The assay was immunoSEQ multiplex PCR, and TCRdb's table has in-frame clones only and misses some. Of about 160,000 clones in the sample, 85% to 95% were seen once. The sample was blood. All receptors derive from a woman in her 40s in good health. Each CDR3 is given with its conserved first and last residue. Each record gives: D gene, CDR3 length, clone size, V gene, J gene, CDR3 DNA, CDR3 protein. D genes are given only for firm matches. Not every row has a clone size; where given, it reads once, few, many or a size class.

d_call: TRBD1; cdr3_length: 12; clone_size: -; v_call: TRBV9; j_call: TRBJ1-2; cdr3_nt: TGTGCCAGCAACGACAGGGGTGATGGCTACACCTTC; cdr3_aa: CASNDRGDGYTF
d_call: -; cdr3_length: 14; clone_size: once; v_call: TRBV20-1; j_call: TRBJ1-1; cdr3_nt: TGCAGTGCTAGTGGGGAGGGGGTCGACACTGAAGCTTTCTTT; cdr3_aa: CSASGEGVDTEAFF
d_call: -; cdr3_length: 13; clone_size: -; v_call: TRBV10-3; j_call: TRBJ1-6; cdr3_nt: TGTGCCATCAGGGACCGCGGGTCTTCACCCCTCCACTTT; cdr3_aa: CAIRDRGSSPLHF
d_call: -; cdr3_length: 13; clone_size: -; v_call: TRBV6-5; j_call: TRBJ2-7; cdr3_nt: TGTGCCACCTCCCGGGACAACTCCTACGAGCAGTACTTC; cdr3_aa: CATSRDNSYEQYF
d_call: TRBD2; cdr3_length: 17; clone_size: -; v_call: TRBV3-1/TRBV3-2; j_call: TRBJ2-2; cdr3_nt: TGTGCCAGCAGCCAATCCCGACTAGCGGGAGACACCGGGGAGCTGTTTTTT; cdr3_aa: CASSQSRLAGDTGELFF
d_call: -; cdr3_length: 12; clone_size: -; v_call: TRBV11-2; j_call: TRBJ2-5; cdr3_nt: TGTGCCAGCAGCTCGGTCCGCAGGACCCAGTACTTC; cdr3_aa: CASSSVRRTQYF
d_call: -; cdr3_length: 14; clone_size: -; v_call: TRBV3-1/TRBV3-2; j_call: TRBJ2-7; cdr3_nt: TGTGCCAGCAGCCAAGGGGGCAGGTCCTACGAGCAGTACTTC; cdr3_aa: CASSQGGRSYEQYF
d_call: TRBD2; cdr3_length: 13; clone_size: -; v_call: TRBV29-1; j_call: TRBJ2-7; cdr3_nt: TGCAGCGTTGCGCCTAGCGGGAGGAACGAGCAGTACTTC; cdr3_aa: CSVAPSGRNEQYF
d_call: TRBD1; cdr3_length: 16; clone_size: -; v_call: TRBV3-1/TRBV3-2; j_call: TRBJ1-6; cdr3_nt: TGTGCCAGCAGCCAAGCCGGGACAGGGGGTAATTCACCCCTCCACTTT; cdr3_aa: CASSQAGTGGNSPLHF
d_call: -; cdr3_length: 16; clone_size: -; v_call: TRBV11-2; j_call: TRBJ1-2; cdr3_nt: TGTGCCAGCAGCTTAGGCTCCACAACTACCCACTATGGCTACACCTTC; cdr3_aa: CASSLGSTTTHYGYTF
d_call: -; cdr3_length: 13; clone_size: -; v_call: TRBV2; j_call: TRBJ1-5; cdr3_nt: TGTGCCAGCAGCCTATATGCGGGCCAGCCCCAGCATTTT; cdr3_aa: CASSLYAGQPQHF
d_call: -; cdr3_length: 14; clone_size: -; v_call: TRBV11-2; j_call: TRBJ1-5; cdr3_nt: TGTGCCAGCAGCTTAGGAGGCCCTGAACAGCCCCAGCATTTT; cdr3_aa: CASSLGGPEQPQHF
d_call: -; cdr3_length: 17; clone_size: -; v_call: TRBV18; j_call: TRBJ1-1; cdr3_nt: TGTGCCAGCTCACCATCTATAGGACAGTTCATGAACACTGAAGCTTTCTTT; cdr3_aa: CASSPSIGQFMNTEAFF
d_call: -; cdr3_length: 14; clone_size: -; v_call: TRBV6-5; j_call: TRBJ1-2; cdr3_nt: TGTGCCAGCAGTTACTCGGAGACAGGCTATGGCTACACCTTC; cdr3_aa: CASSYSETGYGYTF
d_call: TRBD1; cdr3_length: 17; clone_size: -; v_call: TRBV19; j_call: TRBJ1-5; cdr3_nt: TGTGCCAGTAGTATGGGAGGGTACACAGGGGGCGAACAGCCCCAGCATTTT; cdr3_aa: CASSMGGYTGGEQPQHF
d_call: -; cdr3_length: 16; clone_size: -; v_call: TRBV2; j_call: TRBJ2-7; cdr3_nt: TGTGCCAGCAGTCCCGGACGGGACGCAGCCTCCTACGAGCAGTACTTC; cdr3_aa: CASSPGRDAASYEQYF
d_call: -; cdr3_length: 14; clone_size: once; v_call: TRBV7-9; j_call: TRBJ1-1; cdr3_nt: TGTGCCAGCAGCTTAGATGACACGAACACTGAAGCTTTCTTT; cdr3_aa: CASSLDDTNTEAFF
d_call: -; cdr3_length: 12; clone_size: -; v_call: TRBV30; j_call: TRBJ1-2; cdr3_nt: TGTGCCTGGAGTGTACCAGGCGCTGGCTACACCTTC; cdr3_aa: CAWSVPGAGYTF
d_call: -; cdr3_length: 14; clone_size: -; v_call: TRBV5-8; j_call: TRBJ2-5; cdr3_nt: TGTGCCAGCAGCTTGAGGGACGCGTGGGAGACCCAGTACTTC; cdr3_aa: CASSLRDAWETQYF
d_call: -; cdr3_length: 13; clone_size: -; v_call: TRBV12-3/TRBV12-4; j_call: TRBJ1-1; cdr3_nt: TGTGCCAGCAGGCTAGGACGGAACACTGAAGCTTTCTTT; cdr3_aa: CASRLGRNTEAFF
d_call: -; cdr3_length: 16; clone_size: once; v_call: TRBV4-3; j_call: TRBJ1-2; cdr3_nt: TGCGCCAGCAGCCAAGATTACTGGGGGTCTAACTATGGCTACACCTTC; cdr3_aa: CASSQDYWGSNYGYTF
d_call: TRBD1; cdr3_length: 17; clone_size: -; v_call: TRBV7-9; j_call: TRBJ2-3; cdr3_nt: TGTGCCAGCAGCACCCCCGACAGGGGGGGGGTCTTGGATACGCAGTATTTT; cdr3_aa: CASSTPDRGGVLDTQYF
d_call: -; cdr3_length: 12; clone_size: -; v_call: TRBV10-3; j_call: TRBJ2-1; cdr3_nt: TGTGCCATCAGTGAGCGACCCGCGAGCGTGTTCTTC; cdr3_aa: CAISERPASVFF
d_call: TRBD1; cdr3_length: 14; clone_size: -; v_call: TRBV28; j_call: TRBJ1-2; cdr3_nt: TGTGCCAGCTCTTCCGGGACAGGCTACTATGGCTACACCTTC; cdr3_aa: CASSSGTGYYGYTF
d_call: -; cdr3_length: 11; clone_size: -; v_call: TRBV20-1; j_call: TRBJ2-5; cdr3_nt: TGCAGTGCTAGAGTGCTAGAGACCCAGTACTTC; cdr3_aa: CSARVLETQYF
d_call: -; cdr3_length: 14; clone_size: -; v_call: TRBV3-1/TRBV3-2; j_call: TRBJ1-6; cdr3_nt: TGTGCCAGCAGCCAAGTGGGGGCGAATTCACCCCTCCACTTT; cdr3_aa: CASSQVGANSPLHF
d_call: -; cdr3_length: 15; clone_size: once; v_call: TRBV9; j_call: TRBJ1-2; cdr3_nt: TGTGCCAGCAGCGTAGCAGGGCCCGGCAACTATGGCTACACCTTC; cdr3_aa: CASSVAGPGNYGYTF
d_call: TRBD1; cdr3_length: 19; clone_size: -; v_call: TRBV6-2/TRBV6-3; j_call: TRBJ2-3; cdr3_nt: TGTGCCAGCAGTTACCTACTACGGGACAGGGAGCCCCCTACGGATACGCAGTATTTT; cdr3_aa: CASSYLLRDREPPTDTQYF
d_call: -; cdr3_length: 17; clone_size: -; v_call: TRBV6-2/TRBV6-3; j_call: TRBJ2-7; cdr3_nt: TGTGCCAGCAGTTACTCGGTACAGAGCCAGAAATTCTACGAGCAGTACTTC; cdr3_aa: CASSYSVQSQKFYEQYF
d_call: TRBD1; cdr3_length: 15; clone_size: -; v_call: TRBV28; j_call: TRBJ1-3; cdr3_nt: TGTGCCAGCAGCACGACAGGGGTAAAGGGTAACACCATATATTTT; cdr3_aa: CASSTTGVKGNTIYF
d_call: -; cdr3_length: 14; clone_size: -; v_call: TRBV30; j_call: TRBJ2-6; cdr3_nt: TGTGCCTGGAGTCAACTGGGGGGGGCCAACGTCCTGACTTTC; cdr3_aa: CAWSQLGGANVLTF
d_call: -; cdr3_length: 16; clone_size: -; v_call: TRBV19; j_call: TRBJ1-5; cdr3_nt: TGTGCCAGTAGTATTGGAAACCCCAGACTGAGACAGCCCCAGCATTTT; cdr3_aa: CASSIGNPRLRQPQHF
d_call: -; cdr3_length: 14; clone_size: -; v_call: TRBV19; j_call: TRBJ2-3; cdr3_nt: TGTGCCAGTAGTATTGTAGGACCCACAGATACGCAGTATTTT; cdr3_aa: CASSIVGPTDTQYF